The present TCR beta chain was sequenced within a study of cytomegalovirus exposure and HLA in healthy donors. Study-level results: Productive status was seen about 87% or about 30% of the time for most TCR beta V segments in an earlier analysis. In a later analysis, TCR beta V- and J-gene trimming showed a link to a missense DCLRE1C variant. A later analysis reportedly identified an Asian-associated ancestry cluster as carrying fewer N-insertions than the approximately 730-donor mean.

The primer mix had 60 Vbeta and 13 Jbeta primers. Assay used: immunoSEQ multiplex PCR; TCRdb lists only in-frame clones, some missing. Of approximately 290,000 clones listed, around 80% are singletons. A remark on this clone: Its antigen is still unknown.

The sample consisted of PBMCs. The receptor comes from a girl aged 2-10 years in good health and CMV-seronegative.

The CDR3 sequence: CASSVSRDRVVHEQFF. Written as DNA, the CDR3 is TGTGCCAGCAGCGTAAGCCGGGACAGGGTAGTCCATGAGCAGTTCTTC. The chain employs TRBV9 and TRBJ2-1, with 9 nucleotides matching TRBD1. Germline trimming cut 1 base from V and 8 bases from J; bases unmatched to any gene: 10. The CDR3 runs to 16 residues. The germline CDR1 and CDR2 sequences are SGDLS and YYNGEE.